This TCR beta chain is from a study of cytomegalovirus exposure and HLA in healthy donors. Study-level information: The Caucasian-associated ancestry cluster held roughly 78% of roughly 370 genotyped donors.

The length of the CDR3 is 15 residues. Germline V CDR1 and CDR2: SGHDT, YYEEEE. V was cut by 7 bases and J by 4 bases, with 18 bases left in between. 60 Vbeta and 13 Jbeta primers were used in PCR. Sequencing used immunoSEQ multiplex PCR; TCRdb keeps in-frame clones, though not all of them. The sample consists of more than 110,000 clones, about 74% of them appearing once. The receptor's source is a woman aged 45 to 65 in good health and CMV-seronegative. Sequenced input: PBMCs. V gene TRBV5-6 combines with J gene TRBJ2-1; tentative D call: TRBD1 (5 bases). The CDR3 nucleotides read TGTGCCAGCTTGCCCCGGACGCAGGGATACAATGAGCAGTTCTTC. This sequence encodes CASLPRTQGYNEQFF.